Presented here are 32 T cell receptor beta chains from one specimen sequenced in a study of CD8 T cells in ankylosing spondylitis. TCRdb re-derived calls from the 5' RACE reads in MiXCR, one entry per CDR3 protein. The table shows 300,000 to 400,000 distinct CDR3 sequences, with roughly 20% occurring only once. Sequences were obtained from blood, either unsorted or a sorted T cell fraction (not recorded which). The receptors derive from a male donor with ankylosing spondylitis or in good health (not recorded which).

This clonotype was observed a few times. This sequence joins TRBV7-3 and TRBJ2-3; D call uncertain. The V gene lost 1 base and the J gene lost 6 bases, with 14 bases spanning the gap. Germline V gene data show CDR1 as SGHTA and CDR2 as FQGTGA. The CDR3 has 15 amino acids. CDR3 in amino acids: CASSLSGIGWDTQYF. The CDR3, as DNA: TGTGCCAGCAGCTTAAGCGGCATCGGTTGGGATACGCAGTATTTT.

The chain joins TRBV29-1 to TRBJ2-7; 11 bases are shared with TRBD1. After removal of 2 bases from V and 5 bases from J, the junction contained 5 bases not matched to a gene. Per the germline V gene, CDR1 is SQVTM and CDR2 is ANQGSEA. This CDR3 region has 14 residues. The CDR3 spells CSVESGQGGDEQYF. CDR3 nucleotides: TGCAGCGTTGAATCGGGACAGGGGGGCGACGAGCAGTACTTC.

A few counts support this clonotype. The chain combines TRBV7-9 with TRBJ2-2; D is possibly TRBD2 (5 bases). V lost 6 bases to trimming and J lost 2 bases, with 10 bases between them. CDR3 length: 14 residues. CDR1 and CDR2 from the germline V gene are SEHNR and FQNEAQ (reference sequence). The CDR3 protein is CASSSGFNTGELFF. The CDR3 DNA reads as TGTGCCAGCAGTTCGGGGTTTAACACCGGGGAGCTGTTTTTT.

This clonotype turned up a few times. The genes are TRBV20-1 and TRBJ2-1; D gene unclear. V was trimmed by 3 bases and J by 2 bases, leaving 8 bases between them. Germline CDR1 and CDR2: DFQATT and SNEGSKA (reference sequence). The CDR3 covers 13 residues. As DNA, the CDR3 is TGCAGTGCTAGGCCCGTCCCCTACAATGAGCAGTTCTTC. Translated, it gives CSARPVPYNEQFF.

The chain combines TRBV6-4 with TRBJ2-1, with D perhaps being TRBD1 or TRBD2 (5 bases each). V lost 3 bases and J 6 bases, leaving 12 bases between the germline ends. Germline V gives CDR1 MRHNA, CDR2 SNTAGT. The CDR3 totals 14 residues. CDR3 sequence reads: CASSEGVSGNEQFF. The CDR3 coding sequence is TGTGCCAGCAGTGAGGGGGTCAGCGGCAATGAGCAGTTCTTC.

CDR3 sequence (DNA): TGTGCCAGCAGCTTAGTCTGGGGGGAGCAGTTCTTC. Residues: CASSLVWGEQFF. The J gene is TRBJ2-1, the V gene TRBV11-2; the D call may be TRBD1 or TRBD2 (5 bases each). Germline lookup yields CDR1 SGHAT and CDR2 FQNNGV. V shed 1 base and J shed 10 bases, with 8 bases lying between them. The CDR3 totals 12 residues.

This clonotype was detected once. The chain links TRBV5-1 to TRBJ2-7; no clear D gene. CDR3 size: 14 residues. Germline CDR1 reads SGHRS; CDR2 reads YFSETQ. Trimming pared 2 bases from V and 2 bases from J, leaving 11 bases between. CDR3 nucleotides: TGCGCCAGCAGCTTTGAGACGACCCCCTACGAGCAGTACTTC. It is translated as CASSFETTPYEQYF.

This chain links TRBV7-8 with TRBJ2-3, with 8 bases aligning to TRBD1. This CDR3 is 15 amino acids long. V was pared by 5 bases and J by 4 bases, with 8 bases of the junction left unmatched. Germline values: CDR1 SGHVS, CDR2 FQNEAQ. In DNA, the CDR3 is TGTGCCAGCAGCCCCCCGACAGGGGACCCAGATACGCAGTATTTT. Translation gives CASSPPTGDPDTQYF. Combining the CDR3 with reference TRBV7-8 and TRBJ2-3 gives the whole variable domain GAGVSQSPRYKVAKRGQDVALRCDPISGHVSLFWYQQALGQGPEFLTYFQNEAQLDKSGLPSDRFFAERPEGSVSTLKIQRTQQEDSAVYLCASSPPTGDPDTQYFGPGTRLTVL.

There are a few counts of this clonotype. V usage is TRBV4-1 and J usage is TRBJ1-6; D gene unclear. V lost 4 bases to trimming and J lost 9 bases, with 10 bases between them. This CDR3 contains 13 residues. Germline assignment: CDR1 MGHRA and CDR2 YSYEKL. DNA for the CDR3: TGCGCCAGCAGCCCGAGAATGGTTTCACCCCTCCACTTT. Translating it yields CASSPRMVSPLHF.

This clonotype was seen repeatedly, ten times or more. The chain has TRBV13 and TRBJ2-5; TRBD1 matches at 8 bases. The CDR3 runs 14 residues. Germline CDR1 PRHDT, CDR2 FYEKMQ (reference sequence). Unmatched junction bases numbered 4, after V lost 6 bases and J lost 1 base. In DNA, the CDR3 is TGTGCCAGCAGTTACGGGACAGGCCAAGAGACCCAGTACTTC. It translates to CASSYGTGQETQYF.

The chain carries TRBV9 and TRBJ2-1; 9 bases are a match to TRBD2. Germline assignment: CDR1 SGDLS and CDR2 YYNGEE. The ends lost 8 bases at V and 4 bases at J; junction bases unmatched: 16. The CDR3 is 17 amino acids. CDR3 nucleotides: TGTGCCAGTCAGAGAGGGAGTAGCGGGGGCGATTACAATGAGCAGTTCTTC. Translation: CASQRGSSGGDYNEQFF.

The chain combines TRBV24-1 with TRBJ2-3; 7 nucleotides line up with TRBD2. The CDR3 spans 15 residues. CDR1 is KGHDR, CDR2 SFDVKD, per germline. V lost 4 bases to trimming and J lost 9 bases; unmatched junction nucleotides: 12. Here the CDR3 DNA reads TGTGCCACCAGTGAGGTGGGGACTACCGGGCGGACGCAGTATTTT. It codes for CATSEVGTTGRTQYF.

This chain joins TRBV7-9 and TRBJ2-1, with D possibly being TRBD1 (6 bases). V was pared by 7 bases and J by 4 bases, with 17 bases between. CDR3 length equals 15 residues. Germline lookup yields CDR1 SEHNR and CDR2 FQNEAQ (reference sequence). The CDR3 coding sequence is TGTGCCAGCACCGAGAGGTGGACAGAGTACAATGAGCAGTTCTTC. It translates to CASTERWTEYNEQFF.

The chain uses TRBV7-9 and TRBJ2-2; TRBD2 matches 8 bases. Germline-derived CDR1 and CDR2 are SEHNR and FQNEAQ (reference sequence). Losses at the gene ends were 5 bases for V and 0 bases for J; bases not matched to a gene: 5. The CDR3 contains 16 residues. The CDR3 loop reads CASSGRLAPNTGELFF. CDR3 nucleotide sequence: TGTGCCAGCAGCGGGAGACTAGCGCCGAACACCGGGGAGCTGTTTTTT. Full variable domain (rest looked up from reference TRBV7-9 and TRBJ2-2): DTGVSQNPRHKITKRGQNVTFRCDPISEHNRLYWYRQTLGQGPEFLTYFQNEAQLEKSRLLSDRFSAERPKGSFSTLEIQRTEQGDSAMYLCASSGRLAPNTGELFFGEGSRLTVL.

The J gene is TRBJ2-1, the V gene TRBV7-3; a weak D match, TRBD2 (7 bases). Germline V gene lookup returns CDR1 SGHTA and CDR2 FQGTGA. The CDR3 contains 15 residues. V dropped 6 bases and J dropped 7 bases, with 19 bases sitting between them. This CDR3 is CASSIRGGQPNEQFF. The CDR3 DNA sequence: TGTGCCAGCAGTATAAGGGGGGGCCAGCCAAATGAGCAGTTCTTC.

In its sample, this clonotype was seen a few times. The V call is TRBV4-1, the J call TRBJ2-7; a weak D match, TRBD1 (6 bases). Germline V gives CDR1 MGHRA, CDR2 YSYEKL. CDR3 length: 14 amino acids. V lost 6 bases to trimming and J lost 1 base, with 13 bases between them. The CDR3 reads CASRKTGTSYEQYF. The CDR3 bases are TGCGCCAGCAGGAAGACAGGAACTTCCTACGAGCAGTACTTC.

The sample holds a few counts of this clonotype. This sequence joins TRBV28 and TRBJ2-6; D gene ambiguous. This CDR3 comprises 15 residues. From germline, CDR1 is MDHEN and CDR2 SYDVKM. Trimming cost V 5 bases and J 1 base, with 9 bases left between them. This CDR3 reads CASSPHLSGANVLTF. The CDR3 coding sequence is TGTGCCAGCAGTCCGCATTTGTCTGGGGCCAACGTCCTGACTTTC.

This clonotype was seen a few times. V usage is TRBV7-3 and J usage is TRBJ2-1; TRBD1 might be the D (6 bases). The length of the CDR3 is 17 residues. The germline CDR1 and CDR2 sequences are SGHTA and FQGTGA. V lost 2 bases and J 0 bases, leaving 14 bases between the germline ends. Written as DNA, the CDR3 is TGTGCCAGCAGCTTAGAGGGACACCTTTTCTCCTACAATGAGCAGTTCTTC. It is translated as CASSLEGHLFSYNEQFF.

The J gene is TRBJ1-1, the V gene TRBV7-6; D not resolved. Per germline, CDR1 SGHVS and CDR2 FNYEAQ. V gave up 4 bases and J gave up 3 bases, with 9 bases separating them. The CDR3 runs to 13 residues. CDR3 DNA: TGTGCCAGCAGCTGGGCGGAGGACACTGAAGCTTTCTTT. Amino acid sequence: CASSWAEDTEAFF.

CDR3 nucleotides: TGTGCCACCAGCAACCAACGGGGGGGTCTGTCCGAAGAGACCCAGTACTTC. Protein: CATSNQRGGLSEETQYF. The chain joins TRBV15 to TRBJ2-5; 8 bases match TRBD2. Germline-derived CDR1 and CDR2 are LNHNV and YYDKDF (reference sequence). J gave up 3 bases and V 4 bases, and 13 bases lay outside the gene matches. The CDR3 contains 17 residues. Looking up the rest from reference TRBV15 and TRBJ2-5 gives the full variable domain: DAMVIQNPRYQVTQFGKPVTLSCSQTLNHNVMYWYQQKSSQAPKLLFHYYDKDFNNEADTPDNFQSRRPNTSFCFLDIRSPGLGDTAMYLCATSNQRGGLSEETQYFGPGTRLLVL.

The chain joins TRBV2 to TRBJ2-7; the match to TRBD2 covers 8 bases. Germline loops: CDR1 SNHLY, CDR2 FYNNEI. The CDR3 runs to 13 residues. With 10 bases clipped from V and 4 bases from J, the junction kept 9 bases outside the gene matches. CDR3 region: CATGAGALYEQYF. As DNA, the CDR3 is TGTGCCACCGGAGCGGGGGCTCTATACGAGCAGTACTTC.

V usage is TRBV7-6 and J usage is TRBJ2-1; 7 positions agree with TRBD1. The trim removed 1 base at V and 10 bases at J, leaving 16 bases unmatched. Germline V CDR1 and CDR2: SGHVS, FNYEAQ. The CDR3 is 17 amino acids. CDR3 amino acids: CASSLVPQGTPPVEQFF. The DNA for the CDR3 is TGTGCCAGCAGCTTAGTCCCACAGGGGACCCCGCCGGTGGAGCAGTTCTTC. The whole variable domain, filled in from reference TRBV7-6 and TRBJ2-1, reads GAGVSQSPRYKVTKRGQDVALRCDPISGHVSLYWYRQALGQGPEFLTYFNYEAQQDKSGLPNDRFSAERPEGSISTLTIQRTEQRDSAMYRCASSLVPQGTPPVEQFFGPGTRLTVL.

At least ten counts were recorded for this clonotype. This chain uses TRBV12-3 or TRBV12-4 with TRBJ1-5, with D unclear. The CDR3 loop spans 15 amino acids. The V end was cut by 5 bases, the J end by 3 bases, with 14 bases between. For the CDR3, the DNA is TGTGCCAGCAGTATTTTCGAGGAACCCAATCAGCCCCAGCATTTT. Translated: CASSIFEEPNQPQHF.

The J gene is TRBJ2-3, the V gene TRBV9; D is perhaps TRBD1 or TRBD2 (6 bases each). The length of the CDR3 is 18 residues. V was shortened by 3 bases and J by 3 bases, with 23 bases between the two germline ends. Germline V gives CDR1 SGDLS, CDR2 YYNGEE. The DNA for the CDR3 is TGTGCCAGCAGCGGATACGTAACGAAGGAGGGGGAGACAGATACGCAGTATTTT. Translation: CASSGYVTKEGETDTQYF.

The chain has TRBV29-1 and TRBJ2-7; D ambiguous. Per the germline V gene, CDR1 is SQVTM and CDR2 is ANQGSEA. CDR3 length equals 14 residues. V gave up 3 bases and J gave up 0 bases, with 12 bases separating them. CDR3 sequence reads: CSVDNPESSYEQYF. CDR3 nucleotide sequence: TGCAGCGTTGATAACCCAGAAAGCTCCTACGAGCAGTACTTC.

The chain joins TRBV12-3 or TRBV12-4 to TRBJ2-5, with a possible D match to TRBD1 (6 bases). The CDR3 sequence is 15 residues long. With 9 bases removed from V and 3 bases from J, the gap between germline ends came to 20 bases. The DNA for the CDR3 is TGTGCCAGTAGATATACCGGGACACAAGAAGAGACCCAGTACTTC. Residues: CASRYTGTQEETQYF.

This chain connects TRBV5-6 to TRBJ1-5, with a possible D match to TRBD1 (5 bases). V was pared by 2 bases and J by 5 bases, with 11 bases between. The CDR3 has 14 residues. CDR1 is SGHDT, CDR2 YYEEEE, per germline. The CDR3 DNA reads TGTGCCAGCAGCTTCTGGGGCAGAGATCAGCCCCAGCATTTT. Its protein product is CASSFWGRDQPQHF.

V and J are TRBV9 and TRBJ2-2, with no clear D. The CDR3 runs to 13 residues. Germline V gene sequence: CDR1 SGDLS, CDR2 YYNGEE. The V gene lost 5 bases and the J gene lost 3 bases, with 8 bases spanning the gap. As DNA, the CDR3 is TGTGCCAGCAGAATAGACGACACCGGGGAGCTGTTTTTT. This gives the protein CASRIDDTGELFF.

V gene TRBV2 combines with J gene TRBJ1-1; 8 bases align to TRBD1. Germline V gene lookup returns CDR1 SNHLY and CDR2 FYNNEI. The junction had 8 bases not matched to a gene; V was cut back by 1 base and J by 7 bases. The CDR3 has 15 residues. Here the CDR3 reads CASSEDPSGGSEAFF. The CDR3 bases are TGTGCCAGCAGTGAAGACCCCTCAGGGGGCAGTGAAGCTTTCTTT. Complete variable domain (other parts from reference TRBV2 and TRBJ1-1): EPEVTQTPSHQVTQMGQEVILRCVPISNHLYFYWYRQILGQKVEFLVSFYNNEISEKSEIFDDQFSVERPDGSNFTLKIRSTKLEDSAMYFCASSEDPSGGSEAFFGQGTRLTVV.

In its sample, this clonotype was seen a few times. The chain combines TRBV12-3 or TRBV12-4 with TRBJ2-5; 10 bases are a match to TRBD1. With 5 bases clipped from V and 5 bases from J, the junction kept 5 bases outside the gene matches. CDR3 length equals 14 residues. The chain's CDR3 is CASSRDRGYETQYF. CDR3 in DNA: TGTGCCAGCAGTCGGGACAGGGGATACGAGACCCAGTACTTC.

The count of this clonotype is one. The rearrangement uses TRBV3-1 and TRBJ1-5; D unresolved. Germline values: CDR1 LGHDT, CDR2 YNNKEL (reference sequence). Trimming removed 5 bases from V and 6 bases from J, with 11 bases in between. This CDR3 has 13 amino acids. The CDR3 reads CASSGGYFQPQHF. The CDR3 bases are TGTGCCAGCAGCGGCGGATACTTTCAGCCCCAGCATTTT.

The chain joins TRBV12-3 or TRBV12-4 to TRBJ2-4; no reliable D call. The CDR3 totals 14 residues. Between the trimmed V and J ends, which lost 5 bases and 1 base, there was a span of 9 bases. This chain's CDR3 is CASSPQGAKNIQYF. In DNA, the CDR3 is TGTGCCAGCAGTCCCCAAGGGGCCAAAAACATTCAGTACTTC.